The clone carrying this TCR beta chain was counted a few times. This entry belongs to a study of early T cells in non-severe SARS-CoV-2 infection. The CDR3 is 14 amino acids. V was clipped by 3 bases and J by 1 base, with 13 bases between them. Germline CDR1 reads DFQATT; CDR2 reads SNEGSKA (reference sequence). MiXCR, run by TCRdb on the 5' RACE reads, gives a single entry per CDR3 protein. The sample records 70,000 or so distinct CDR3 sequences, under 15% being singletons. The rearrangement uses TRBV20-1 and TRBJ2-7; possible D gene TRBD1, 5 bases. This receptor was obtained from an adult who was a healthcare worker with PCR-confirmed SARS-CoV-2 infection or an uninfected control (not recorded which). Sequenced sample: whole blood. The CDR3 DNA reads TGCAGTGCTAGTAGGGGAACCCAGTCCTACGAGCAGTACTTC. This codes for CSASRGTQSYEQYF.